This T cell receptor beta chain was sequenced in a study of blood T cell repertoires in COVID-19. For the study at large: Acute and convalescent COVID-19 specimens originated in the United States, Italy and Spain. The analysed material was cDNA or gDNA that came from T cells, B-cell-depleted T cells, or PBMCs.

As processed by the authors: Scientists estimated how many nucleated cells there were by amplifying reference gene primers. The repertoire was sequenced with immunoSEQ multiplex PCR; TCRdb's copy has only in-frame clones and lacks some. That table supplies the V and J calls and clone size; D and trimming were determined from the DNA. This sample has some 42,000 clones, with about nine tenths found just once. Germline assignment: CDR1 MNHEY and CDR2 SVGAGI. With 6 bases removed from V and 1 base from J, the gap between germline ends came to 9 bases. This CDR3 comprises 13 residues. The sequence came from a human donor in a cohort sampled during active COVID-19. The chain carries TRBV6-5 and TRBJ1-1; D not certain. The source material was peripheral blood. The CDR3 DNA follows: TGTGCCAGCAGGCCTGGAGCGAACACTGAAGCTTTCTTT. Its protein is CASRPGANTEAFF.